A single T cell receptor (beta chain) is shown here with its context. Its antigen remains unidentified. Profiled with immunoSEQ multiplex PCR; TCRdb holds only in-frame clones, not every one. There are 110,000 to 150,000 clones in the sample; approximately 90% occur only once, and under 14% lies in the top ten. The data derive from a study of cytotoxic CD8 clonotypes in ibrutinib-treated CLL. Findings and limits, study-wide: Measured clonality at baseline was greater than in age-matched healthy donors and tracked with circulating CD8+ T-cell counts. Progressing patients had sampling times that differed from those of sustained-remission patients.

The origin of this receptor is a human donor with chronic lymphocytic leukemia. This sample comprised PBMCs, obtained after 12 months of ibrutinib treatment.

The CDR3 DNA reads TGTGCCAGCAGCCTTCAAGCTTCCGGGGGTACCCCCTACGAGCAGTACTTC. Protein product: CASSLQASGGTPYEQYF. The chain is built from TRBV4-2 and TRBJ2-7, with D maybe TRBD2 (6 bases). The germline CDR1 and CDR2 sequences are LGHNA and YNFKEQ. The CDR3 covers 17 residues. Trimming stripped 4 bases from V and 2 bases from J, with 21 bases between.